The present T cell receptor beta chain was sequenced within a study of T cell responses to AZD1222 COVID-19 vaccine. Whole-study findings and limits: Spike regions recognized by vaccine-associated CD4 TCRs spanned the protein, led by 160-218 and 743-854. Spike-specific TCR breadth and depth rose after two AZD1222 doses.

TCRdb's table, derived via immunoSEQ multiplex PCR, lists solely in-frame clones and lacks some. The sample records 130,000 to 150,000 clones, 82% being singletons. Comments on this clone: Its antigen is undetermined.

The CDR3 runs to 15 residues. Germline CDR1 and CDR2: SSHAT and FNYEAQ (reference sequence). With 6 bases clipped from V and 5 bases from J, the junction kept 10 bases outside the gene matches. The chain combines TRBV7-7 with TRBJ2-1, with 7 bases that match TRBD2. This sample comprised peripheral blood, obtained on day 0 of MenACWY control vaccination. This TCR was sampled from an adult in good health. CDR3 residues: CASSRGGGTDNEQFF. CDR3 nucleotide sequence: TGTGCCAGCAGTAGAGGCGGGGGTACTGACAATGAGCAGTTCTTC.